Each of the 9 T cell receptor beta chains below was sequenced from the same sample in a study of immune heterogeneity within non-small cell lung tumors. Per sample, roughly 600 ng of bulk tumor genomic DNA was the template used. Several biopsies were spaced far apart within each primary tumor and obtained as surgery took place. The cohort was untreated, with newly diagnosed non-small cell lung cancer undergoing curative surgery. It was with 32 V and 13 J primers that multiplex PCR amplified TCR beta CDR3. Via MiXCR, TCRdb re-called the multiplex PCR reads, giving one row per CDR3 protein. The sample comprises under 20,000 distinct CDR3 sequences, about 30% of which are singletons, and roughly 3.9% rests with the top ten. The sequencing sample was made of lung tumor tissue. These receptors were taken from a man aged 40-50 years with non-small cell lung cancer.

This clonotype is medium-sized. DNA for the CDR3: TGTGCCAGCAGGTCTAGGACAGGGTGGTCCTACGAGCAGTACTTC. Translating it yields CASRSRTGWSYEQYF. This rearrangement joins TRBV6-1 to TRBJ2-7; 8 bases match TRBD1. This CDR3 has 15 residues. Per germline, CDR1 MNHNS and CDR2 SASEGT. The junction had 8 bases not matched to a gene; V was cut back by 6 bases and J by 1 base.

This clonotype was seen a few times. The genes are TRBV6-2 or TRBV6-3 and TRBJ2-1, with D perhaps matching TRBD1 (7 bases). V was pared by 5 bases and J by 9 bases, with 20 bases between. CDR1 and CDR2 (germline): MNHEY, SVGEGT. The CDR3 contains 15 residues. CDR3 loop: CASSATRGLGGEQFF. CDR3 DNA sequence: TGTGCCAGCAGTGCGACTAGGGGGCTTGGGGGTGAGCAGTTCTTC.

This clonotype counts as medium-sized. The rearrangement joins TRBV7-8 to TRBJ2-5, with TRBD1 as a possible D gene (6 bases). Trimming removed 5 bases at V and 3 bases at J, with 10 bases between. There are 13 residues in the CDR3. Germline V CDR1 and CDR2: SGHVS, FQNEAQ. Here the CDR3 DNA reads TGTGCCAGCAGCGAGGGGACAAAAGAGACCCAGTACTTC. It specifies CASSEGTKETQYF.

Comments on this clonotype: Just one base apart from a much larger clone, this may be a read error. This chain links TRBV6-2 or TRBV6-3 with TRBJ1-5, with TRBD1 matching over 7 bases. This CDR3 is built from 14 residues. From germline, CDR1 is MNHEY and CDR2 SVGEGT. CDR3 bases: TGTGCCGGCAGAATTGGGACAGTTAATCAGCCCCAGCATTTT. Translated, it gives CAGRIGTVNQPQHF.

The chain couples TRBV5-1 to TRBJ2-7, with D possibly matching TRBD2 (6 bases). The CDR3 has 14 residues. Germline V gene lookup returns CDR1 SGHRS and CDR2 YFSETQ. V lost 2 bases and J lost 2, with 11 bases in between. The CDR3 region has the DNA TGCGCCAGCAGCTTCGGAGGGAGCGCCTACGAGCAGTACTTC. The encoded protein is CASSFGGSAYEQYF.

There are many counts of this clonotype. The J gene is TRBJ1-3, the V gene TRBV20-1, with D perhaps matching TRBD1 (6 bases). Germline assignment: CDR1 DFQATT and CDR2 SNEGSKA (reference sequence). Trimming took 6 bases from V and 4 from J, leaving 19 bases between them. The CDR3 covers 15 residues. The CDR3 nucleotides read TGCAGTGCAAAAGGGGGTCGGAGAGTAGGAAACACCATATATTTT. Encoded protein: CSAKGGRRVGNTIYF.

This clonotype rates as medium-sized. The chain joins TRBV5-1 to TRBJ1-3; D not certain. The CDR3 has 12 residues. The V gene lost 5 bases and the J gene lost 2 bases, with 5 bases spanning the gap. CDR1 and CDR2 (germline): SGHRS, YFSETQ. The CDR3 region is CASSMPGNTIYF. The CDR3 DNA reads TGCGCCAGCAGTATGCCTGGAAACACCATATATTTT.

About this clonotype itself: A much bigger clone sits one base away, suggesting this may be a read error. The DNA of the CDR3 is TGTGCCTGGACAGAGGGCCCCGGGGAGCCGTTTTTT. Its translation is CAWTEGPGEPFF. The rearrangement links TRBV30 to TRBJ2-2; possibly TRBD2 for D (5 bases). This CDR3 has 12 residues. Per the germline V gene, CDR1 is GTSNPN and CDR2 is SVGIG (reference sequence).

This clonotype was seen at least ten times. The chain carries TRBV11-3 and TRBJ2-7, with 9 nucleotides matching TRBD2. Germline V gene data show CDR1 as SGHNT and CDR2 as YENEEA. The CDR3 is 15 amino acids. Losses at the gene ends were 5 bases for V and 2 bases for J; bases not matched to a gene: 7. The CDR3, as DNA: TGTGCCAGCAGCCCGCAGCGGGAGGCCACCTACGAGCAGTACTTC. Translated, it gives CASSPQREATYEQYF.